This TCR beta chain was sequenced in a study of T cell repertoires in cytomegalovirus infection. Per the germline V gene, CDR1 is SGHVT and CDR2 is SQSDAQ. The CDR3 is made up of 14 amino acids. The V end was cut by 5 bases, the J end by 1 base, with 11 bases between. This clonotype was recorded only once. Its antigen is unidentified. TCRdb re-called the reads through MiXCR, storing one row per CDR3 protein. Altogether around 100,000 distinct CDR3 sequences are present, roughly two fifths being singletons, with the ten largest covering roughly 70%. The TCR was taken from a human donor in good health (CMV status not recorded). Some clones in this sample may be carry-over from other donors' samples. The sequences come from CD8+ T cells from cultured PBMCs, collected from culture after CMV antigen stimulation. The chain joins TRBV7-4 to TRBJ1-1; no clear D. This chain's CDR3 is CASSMPPGNTEAFF. DNA of the CDR3: TGTGCCAGCAGCATGCCCCCCGGGAACACTGAAGCTTTCTTT. The full variable domain, with the rest looked up from reference TRBV7-4 and TRBJ1-1, is GAGVSQSPRYKVAKRGRDVALRCDSISGHVTLYWYRQTLGQGSEVLTYSQSDAQRDKSGRPSGRFSAERPERSVSTLKIQRTEQGDSAVYLCASSMPPGNTEAFFGQGTRLTVV.